This TCR beta chain comes out of a study of T cells after yellow fever vaccination (dated by TCRdb to about 2019). About the investigation overall: The SMART-Seq v4 Ultra Low Input RNA kit was used to prepare libraries from fractions with low cell numbers. To follow T-cell clones before and after primary and booster YFV17D yellow fever vaccination, bulk TCR alpha and beta repertoires were sequenced over time. Two healthy male donors, one aged 18 to 30 and one aged 30 to 39 years, were included in the cohort. Bulk PBMC replicates and cell subsets were isolated from blood drawn at multiple timepoints before and after both primary and secondary immunization.

Sequencer: Illumina NovaSeq 6000. Synthesis of TCR cDNA relied on 5'RACE template switching, a step that introduced a universal primer site along with unique molecular identifiers. Priming of cDNA synthesis was performed from both the TCR alpha and TCR beta constant segments. Two PCR steps were used to amplify libraries, with sample barcodes and sequencing adapters being added in the second step. Sequencing of libraries was performed on Illumina HiSeq 2500 (2x100 bp) or NovaSeq (2x150 bp). The original methods were these. Demultiplexing of reads and collapsing into UMI consensus sequences were performed with MIGEC, and V(D)J alignment was carried out with MiXCR. Clonotypes responding to the vaccine were identified with edgeR on replicate PBMC samples, with the criteria of FDR below 0.01 and a log2 fold change above 5 up to day 15. Each bulk clonotype received a CD4 or CD8 identity based on whether the sequenced CD4 or CD8 repertoire contained that clonotype at higher abundance. TCRdb reprocessed the public reads (quality trimming at Q25 with fastp, clone calling with MiXCR) and kept in-frame beta chains. Every distinct CDR3 protein forms one entry, paired with its most common genes and DNA. The V and J calls here are based on TCRdb, not the publication. The sample table contains about 130,000 distinct CDR3 sequences; only one count was recorded for approximately 9% of them. 30% to 40% of the sample comes from the top ten.

The paper as a whole reports these results and caveats: Computational filtering was needed because FACS-sorted repertoires could contain abundant contaminating clonotypes from the bulk population. Most clones expanded after primary vaccination (almost 98% of CD4 and around nine tenths of CD8) were re-detected after the booster, suggesting that broad memory maintenance occurred. Because the study included only two donors, the extent to which the findings can be generalized is limited. A small fraction of clonotypes appeared in both the CD4 and CD8 compartments, likely as a result of convergent recombination. Compared with the primary T-cell response, the secondary T-cell response was faster but weaker, reaching its peak on day 5 rather than on day 15.

The treatment or condition label here, explained by the study, means: live attenuated yellow fever vaccine strain. A standard Ficoll-Paque protocol was used to isolate PBMCs from peripheral blood. Dynabeads CD4 and CD8 positive selection kits were used to isolate the CD4 and CD8 T-cell fractions. RNA was extracted with TriZol from bulk PBMCs, CD4 and CD8 fractions, and dextramer-positive and dextramer-negative fractions. As encoded in the germline V gene, CDR1 is SGHRS while CDR2 is YFSETQ. V was cut back by 0 bases and J by 8 bases, leaving a gap of 15 bases between them. The CDR3, from cysteine to phenylalanine, totals 15 residues. Kept here is only the CDR3 DNA, which spans 45 bases and is read in frame from base 1. About this clonotype: Its antigen is currently not known. It has no much larger one-base neighbor in the sample; base qualities were not kept.

Sequencing used CD8+ T cells sorted from PBMCs, obtained on the day of the yellow fever booster vaccination. The origin of this receptor is a man between 18 and 29 years old who received the YFV17D yellow fever vaccine. Recombination connected TRBV5-1 to TRBJ1-5; D gene: possibly TRBD1, on 5 matching bases. The CDR3 in this case is CASSLGTTAFEPQHF. DNA sequence: TGCGCCAGCAGCTTGGGTACGACAGCCTTTGAGCCCCAGCATTTT.